This note documents a single T cell receptor beta chain sequence. Its antigen is unknown. Quantitative 5'-RACE with molecular barcodes produced the TCR beta libraries. TCRdb re-analysed the 5' RACE reads in MiXCR, keeping a single row per CDR3 protein. The sample lists about 27,000 distinct CDR3 sequences; roughly 7.3% were seen once. Germline V lookup: CDR1 LNHNV, CDR2 YYDKDF (reference sequence). The V and J ends lost 0 bases and 4 bases respectively, with 15 bases between them. This CDR3 has 17 amino acids. This specimen belongs to a study of CD8 T cells in ankylosing spondylitis. Whole-study findings and limits: Clones linked to disease were reported to show significant enrichment in matched ankylosing spondylitis synovial fluid. Earlier literature documents some of the motif variants in reactive arthritis synovial fluid and blood.

The sample comprised blood. The clonotype comes from a male donor with ankylosing spondylitis or in good health (not recorded which). V and J are TRBV15 and TRBJ1-4; D not certain. In nucleotides, the CDR3 is TGTGCCACCAGCAGAGATTCGCTCGTACGGCATAATGAAAAACTGTTTTTT. This sequence encodes CATSRDSLVRHNEKLFF.